A single sample gave rise to the 9 T cell receptor beta chains below, sequenced in a study of metastatic and nonmetastatic thyroid tumors (dated by TCRdb to 2018 to 2021). Library construction relied on PCR. TCRdb names Illumina HiSeq 4000 as the instrument used. TCRdb itself trimmed the public reads at Q25 with fastp, ran MiXCR and retained productive beta chains. Counted in this sample were around 22,000 clones; less than 40% of them appeared once. The top ten hold roughly 20% of the sample. Before undergoing thyroid surgery, none of the patients had been given any kind of treatment. The source material was blood. These receptors were obtained from a male donor with papillary thyroid cancer or a benign thyroid nodule (not recorded which). Some clones in this sample may be carry-over from other donors' samples.

This clone was counted a single time. The CDR3 is CASSLGTSGNYEQYF. The CDR3 nucleotides read TGTGCCAGCAGCTTAGGGACTAGCGGGAACTACGAGCAGTACTTC. This chain links TRBV7-6 with TRBJ2-7; 12 nucleotides align to TRBD2. The CDR3 extends over 15 amino acids. The trim removed 1 base at V and 3 bases at J, leaving 1 base unmatched. Germline assignment: CDR1 SGHVS and CDR2 FNYEAQ. Full variable domain (outside the CDR3, taken from reference TRBV7-6 and TRBJ2-7): GAGVSQSPRYKVTKRGQDVALRCDPISGHVSLYWYRQALGQGPEFLTYFNYEAQQDKSGLPNDRFSAERPEGSISTLTIQRTEQRDSAMYRCASSLGTSGNYEQYFGPGTRLTVT.

This clone has a handful of counts. The chain uses TRBV10-3 and TRBJ2-7; tentative D call: TRBD1 (6 bases). The germline gives CDR1 ENHRY, CDR2 SYGVKD. Trimming cost V 4 bases and J 6 bases, with 19 bases left between them. The CDR3 runs to 15 residues. CDR3 protein: CAISVNSMGAGEQYV. CDR3 bases: TGTGCCATCAGTGTAAATTCGATGGGGGCCGGCGAGCAGTACGTC.

The V and J genes are TRBV4-1 and TRBJ2-7; possibly TRBD1 or TRBD2 for D (5 bases each). Trimming took 4 bases from V and 4 from J, leaving 17 bases between them. Germline V CDR1 and CDR2: MGHRA, YSYEKL. CDR3 length: 15 amino acids. The CDR3: CASSPDRTREYEQYF. For the CDR3, the DNA is TGCGCCAGCAGCCCAGATCGGACCAGGGAGTACGAGCAGTACTTC.

This clone was observed many times. The rearrangement links TRBV29-1 to TRBJ2-7; 7 bases fit TRBD1. The CDR3 runs 11 residues. The V gene end was trimmed by 7 bases and the J gene end by 6 bases; junction bases not matched to a gene: 6. From germline, CDR1 is SQVTM and CDR2 ANQGSEA. CDR3 DNA: TGCAGCGCCCGGACAGGTCCCGAGCAGTACTTC. This sequence encodes CSARTGPEQYF.

This clone is labeled as medium-sized. V is TRBV28 and J is TRBJ2-3, with D perhaps matching TRBD1 (6 bases). V lost 2 bases and J lost 6, with 15 bases in between. Germline V gives CDR1 MDHEN, CDR2 SYDVKM. CDR3 length: 15 residues. The CDR3 DNA reads as TGTGCCAGCAGTTTAGGGGCAGGGGTTAGGGATACGCAGTATTTT. This codes for CASSLGAGVRDTQYF.

This clone was picked up a small number of times. This chain joins TRBV28 and TRBJ2-1, with D unclear. This CDR3 has 13 amino acids. V gave up 3 bases and J gave up 4 bases, with 7 bases separating them. Germline V gene data show CDR1 as MDHEN and CDR2 as SYDVKM. The CDR3 DNA sequence: TGTGCCAGCAGTTTGTCAGCATACAATGAGCAGTTCTTC. The encoded protein is CASSLSAYNEQFF.

The chain employs TRBV7-1 and TRBJ2-2; D perhaps matches TRBD2 (5 bases). TRBV7-1 is assigned to the ORF class and has an uncertain function. The CDR3 runs 20 residues. The V end lost 8 bases, the J end lost 4 bases, and 32 bases lay between the germline ends. The CDR3 DNA follows: TGTGCCAGCGGCCGAGCCCGGGCCGGAGCCCGCGGTCGGGGCACCGGGGAGCTGTTTTTT. This gives the protein CASGRARAGARGRGTGELFF.

The CDR3 spells CASSYSSGQGPYEQYF. CDR3 in DNA: TGTGCCAGCAGTTACTCGTCGGGACAGGGGCCCTACGAGCAGTACTTC. The chain couples TRBV6-5 to TRBJ2-7; 10 bases fit TRBD1. Germline trimming cut 0 bases from V and 2 bases from J; bases unmatched to any gene: 4. The germline V gene encodes CDR1 MNHEY and CDR2 SVGAGI. There are 16 residues in the CDR3.

This clone was detected only a few times. The rearrangement joins TRBV9 to TRBJ1-2; no firm D call. The germline V gene encodes CDR1 SGDLS and CDR2 YYNGEE. The CDR3 covers 12 residues. Trimming took off 7 bases at V and 4 bases at J, with 11 bases between the two ends. CDR3 DNA sequence: TGTGCCAGCGGCTTAAGCTCCTATGGCTACACCTTC. Protein product: CASGLSSYGYTF.